These T cell receptor beta chains were read from a single sample in a study of spatial heterogeneity in lung cancer. Each CDR3 protein gets one entry after TCRdb re-called the 5' RACE reads with MiXCR. The sample has some 96,000 distinct CDR3 sequences; roughly 4.5% are singletons. The specimen was lung tumor tissue, collected at surgery. These receptors were collected from a male donor with early-stage non-small cell lung cancer. Each CDR3 is given with its conserved first and last residue. A D gene is named only where the DNA matches it firmly. A clone size is listed for some rows: how often the clone was seen (once, few, many), or a class if it is expanded.

CDR3aa: CASRASGGSMNTEAFF
CDR3nt: TGCGCCAGCAGGGCCTCAGGGGGCTCTATGAACACTGAAGCTTTCTTT
v_gene: TRBV10-2
abundance: many
j_gene: TRBJ1-1
d_gene: TRBD1

CDR3aa: CASSSSPLAGVSEQYF
CDR3nt: TGTGCCAGCAGTTCCTCCCCCTTAGCGGGAGTAAGCGAGCAGTACTTC
v_gene: TRBV6-5
abundance: NA
j_gene: TRBJ2-7
d_gene: TRBD2

CDR3aa: CASSQGRANEKLFF
CDR3nt: TGTGCCAGCAGCCAGGGGCGTGCTAATGAAAAACTGTTTTTT
v_gene: TRBV7-9
abundance: few
j_gene: TRBJ1-4
d_gene: NA

CDR3aa: CASSFSRNTEAFF
CDR3nt: TGCGCCAGCAGCTTTTCAAGGAACACTGAAGCTTTCTTT
v_gene: TRBV5-1
abundance: NA
j_gene: TRBJ1-1
d_gene: NA

CDR3aa: CASSFSSYNEQFF
CDR3nt: TGTGCCAGCAGCTTTAGCTCCTACAATGAGCAGTTCTTC
v_gene: TRBV7-9
abundance: many
j_gene: TRBJ2-1
d_gene: NA

CDR3aa: CASSETEGNTIYF
CDR3nt: TGTGCCAGCAGCGAGACTGAAGGAAACACCATATATTTT
v_gene: TRBV2
abundance: few
j_gene: TRBJ1-3
d_gene: NA

CDR3aa: CASSLEGTSSLFF
CDR3nt: TGCGCCAGCAGCCTGGAGGGGACTAGTTCCCTGTTCTTC
v_gene: TRBV5-1
abundance: many
j_gene: TRBJ2-1
d_gene: TRBD2

CDR3aa: CAISEPLAGGLGTDTQYF
CDR3nt: TGTGCCATCAGTGAACCCCTAGCGGGAGGGCTTGGAACAGATACGCAGTATTTT
v_gene: TRBV10-3
abundance: many
j_gene: TRBJ2-3
d_gene: TRBD2

CDR3aa: CASSLDVGSYNEQFF
CDR3nt: TGTGCCAGCAGCTTAGACGTTGGCTCCTACAATGAGCAGTTCTTC
v_gene: TRBV5-6
abundance: many
j_gene: TRBJ2-1
d_gene: NA

CDR3aa: CASSLGVYGYTF
CDR3nt: TGTGCCAGCAGCTTAGGAGTCTATGGCTACACCTTC
v_gene: TRBV7-9
abundance: many
j_gene: TRBJ1-2
d_gene: NA

CDR3aa: CASSSPGPRIPQYF
CDR3nt: TGTGCCAGCAGCTCTCCGGGACCCCGAATTCCGCAGTATTTT
v_gene: TRBV28
abundance: many
j_gene: TRBJ2-3
d_gene: NA

CDR3aa: CASSDSLSGLVGYTF
CDR3nt: TGTGCCAGCAGTGACTCCCTTTCGGGATTAGTGGGCTACACCTTC
v_gene: TRBV12-3/TRBV12-4
abundance: many
j_gene: TRBJ1-2
d_gene: NA

CDR3aa: CASSLDGDTDTQYF
CDR3nt: TGTGCCAGCAGCTTAGATGGGGACACAGATACGCAGTATTTT
v_gene: TRBV11-2
abundance: many
j_gene: TRBJ2-3
d_gene: NA

CDR3aa: CASRHPAGLAGGGTGELFF
CDR3nt: TGTGCCAGCAGGCATCCCGCGGGACTAGCGGGAGGAGGGACCGGGGAGCTGTTTTTT
v_gene: TRBV28
abundance: few
j_gene: TRBJ2-2
d_gene: TRBD2

CDR3aa: CASSSLAGLPSYTQYF
CDR3nt: TGTGCCAGCAGCAGTCTAGCGGGCCTCCCCTCTTATACGCAGTATTTT
v_gene: TRBV5-5
abundance: many
j_gene: TRBJ2-3
d_gene: TRBD2

CDR3aa: CASSFSPYSPLHF
CDR3nt: TGTGCCAGCAGTTTTTCCCCATATTCACCCCTCCACTTT
v_gene: TRBV12-3/TRBV12-4
abundance: many
j_gene: TRBJ1-6
d_gene: NA

CDR3aa: CASSYPKPQDRPLAKNIQYF
CDR3nt: TGTGCCAGCAGTTACCCCAAGCCTCAAGACAGACCTTTGGCCAAAAACATTCAGTACTTC
v_gene: TRBV6-6
abundance: many
j_gene: TRBJ2-4
d_gene: NA

CDR3aa: CASSFLPGQGNYGYTF
CDR3nt: TGTGCCAGCAGTTTCTTACCGGGACAGGGAAACTATGGCTACACCTTC
v_gene: TRBV6-1
abundance: many
j_gene: TRBJ1-2
d_gene: TRBD1

CDR3aa: CASGGSLRDEQFF
CDR3nt: TGCGCCAGCGGCGGGTCACTTAGGGATGAGCAGTTCTTC
v_gene: TRBV5-1
abundance: NA
j_gene: TRBJ2-1
d_gene: NA

CDR3aa: CSSEDWDYGYTF
CDR3nt: TGCAGCTCAGAGGATTGGGACTATGGCTACACCTTC
v_gene: TRBV29-1
abundance: many
j_gene: TRBJ1-2
d_gene: NA

CDR3aa: CASTGGGGEQFF
CDR3nt: TGTGCCAGCACCGGGGGGGGAGGTGAGCAGTTCTTC
v_gene: TRBV6-1
abundance: few
j_gene: TRBJ2-1
d_gene: TRBD2

CDR3aa: CASSPRGGSQPQHF
CDR3nt: TGTGCCAGCAGCCCTAGGGGGGGCAGTCAGCCCCAGCATTTT
v_gene: TRBV3-1
abundance: many
j_gene: TRBJ1-5
d_gene: NA

CDR3aa: CASSPKDSKNIQYF
CDR3nt: TGTGCCAGCTCACCAAAAGACAGCAAAAACATTCAGTACTTC
v_gene: TRBV18
abundance: NA
j_gene: TRBJ2-4
d_gene: NA

CDR3aa: CASSPVRTGTNYGYTF
CDR3nt: TGCGCCAGCAGCCCTGTACGGACAGGAACTAACTATGGCTACACCTTC
v_gene: TRBV4-1
abundance: many
j_gene: TRBJ1-2
d_gene: TRBD1

CDR3aa: CASSLRTDNSPLHF
CDR3nt: TGTGCCAGTAGTCTCCGGACGGATAATTCACCCCTCCACTTT
v_gene: TRBV19
abundance: NA
j_gene: TRBJ1-6
d_gene: NA

CDR3aa: CASTWQPTDTQYF
CDR3nt: TGTGCCAGCACCTGGCAGCCCACAGATACGCAGTATTTT
v_gene: TRBV12-3/TRBV12-4
abundance: many
j_gene: TRBJ2-3
d_gene: NA